This TCR beta chain comes out of a study of blood T cell repertoires in COVID-19. Clones were read by immunoSEQ multiplex PCR, and TCRdb kept only the in-frame ones, dropping some. The profile shows about 130,000 clones, more than 70% of them singletons. In germline, CDR1 is MNHEY, CDR2 SVGAGI. The CDR3 is made up of 15 amino acids. V lost 6 bases, J lost 5 bases, and 7 bases stayed unmatched. The sequence was obtained from a human donor in a cohort sampled during active COVID-19. Specimen: peripheral blood. The J gene is TRBJ2-1, the V gene TRBV6-5; 10 bases match TRBD1. The CDR3 reads CASSRPGTGDNEQFF. CDR3 in DNA: TGTGCCAGCAGCCGTCCCGGGACAGGGGACAATGAGCAGTTCTTC.